A single sample gave rise to the 10 T cell receptor beta chains below, sequenced in a study of response to subunit inactivated influenza vaccine. TCRdb fed the RT-PCR reads into MiXCR, producing one record per CDR3 protein. The sample contains over 750,000 distinct CDR3 sequences, approximately 21% of which appear only once. Material: PBMCs from blood, obtained 5 days after vaccination. The source is a middle-aged man who received an inactivated influenza vaccine.

There are a few counts of this clonotype. The chain employs TRBV29-1 and TRBJ2-7; D may be TRBD2 (5 bases). V lost 0 bases and J lost 6, with 12 bases in between. The V gene's germline CDR1 is SQVTM and CDR2 ANQGSEA. The CDR3 length is 13 residues. In nucleotides, the CDR3 is TGCAGCGTTGAAGATTCGAGGGCGGGCGAGCAGTACTTC. This gives the protein CSVEDSRAGEQYF.

CDR3 in DNA: TGCAGTGCTAGTGAATCGGGGCATGAGCAGTACTTC. It specifies CSASESGHEQYF. The J gene is TRBJ2-7, the V gene TRBV20-1; D tentatively fits TRBD1 or TRBD2 (5 bases each). CDR3 length equals 12 residues. The germline CDR1 and CDR2 sequences are DFQATT and SNEGSKA (reference sequence). V was clipped by 3 bases and J by 7 bases, with 13 bases between them.

V gene TRBV7-2 combines with J gene TRBJ1-1, with D perhaps matching TRBD1 (6 bases). V was trimmed by 0 bases and J by 1 base, leaving 12 bases between them. The germline gives CDR1 SGHTA, CDR2 FQGNSA. The CDR3 runs 16 residues. This CDR3 is CASSLAFGGGNTEAFF. Here the CDR3 DNA reads TGTGCCAGCAGCTTAGCCTTCGGAGGGGGGAACACTGAAGCTTTCTTT.

This clonotype was observed a few times. J is TRBJ2-3 and V is TRBV20-1, with 10 bases that match TRBD2. Germline lookup yields CDR1 DFQATT and CDR2 SNEGSKA (reference sequence). The J segment lost 6 bases and the V segment lost 1 base, leaving 7 bases of the junction unmatched. This CDR3 has 15 amino acids. CDR3 sequence (DNA): TGCAGTGCTAGAGGGACTAGCGGTCTGCCGGATACGCAGTATTTT. It codes for CSARGTSGLPDTQYF.

This clonotype was detected many times. The chain employs TRBV7-2 and TRBJ2-1; 15 positions agree with TRBD2. Germline loops: CDR1 SGHTA, CDR2 FQGNSA. CDR3 size: 15 residues. V gave up 2 bases and J gave up 9 bases; unmatched junction bases: 2. CDR3 loop: CASSLQGLAGGEQFF. The CDR3, as DNA: TGTGCCAGCAGCTTACAGGGACTAGCGGGAGGTGAGCAGTTCTTC.

The chain is built from TRBV5-1 and TRBJ2-1; no firm D call. CDR1 SGHRS and CDR2 YFSETQ come from the germline V gene. There are 12 residues in the CDR3. V shed 4 bases and J shed 15 bases, with 17 bases lying between them. The chain's CDR3 is CASSQQPLIWFF. The CDR3 DNA follows: TGCGCCAGCAGCCAACAGCCTTTAATATGGTTCTTC.

In this sample, this clonotype turned up a few times. The chain recombines TRBV20-1 with TRBJ2-1; 8 bases match TRBD2. The V gene end was trimmed by 1 base and the J gene end by 2 bases; junction bases not matched to a gene: 7. CDR1 is DFQATT and CDR2 is SNEGSKA in the germline V gene (reference sequence). The CDR3 extends over 16 amino acids. This CDR3 is CSARAGTRVPYNEQFF. The CDR3, as DNA: TGCAGTGCTAGAGCCGGGACTAGGGTCCCCTACAATGAGCAGTTCTTC.

The V and J genes are TRBV5-1 and TRBJ2-3; the match to TRBD2 covers 13 bases. Germline V gives CDR1 SGHRS, CDR2 YFSETQ. Trimming cost V 1 base and J 4 bases; bases outside gene matches: 6. The CDR3 is made up of 17 amino acids. CDR3 protein: CASSLTGLAGMPDTQYF. The DNA of the CDR3 is TGCGCCAGCAGCTTGACGGGACTAGCGGGGATGCCAGATACGCAGTATTTT.

There are a few counts of this clonotype. V is TRBV20-1 and J is TRBJ2-3, with 12 bases identical to TRBD2. The J segment lost 2 bases and the V segment lost 3 bases, leaving 6 bases of the junction unmatched. Germline V gene lookup returns CDR1 DFQATT and CDR2 SNEGSKA (reference sequence). The CDR3 length is 16 residues. CDR3 DNA: TGCAGTGCTAGCTCCGGGACTAGCGGGCCCACAGATACGCAGTATTTT. Its translation is CSASSGTSGPTDTQYF.

The chain employs TRBV6-5 and TRBJ1-1, with D unresolved. V lost 3 bases, J lost 1 base, and 6 bases lay in between. This CDR3 comprises 13 residues. Germline loops: CDR1 MNHEY, CDR2 SVGAGI. The CDR3 DNA is TGTGCCAGCAGTTATCCGGGGAACACTGAAGCTTTCTTT. Translating it yields CASSYPGNTEAFF.